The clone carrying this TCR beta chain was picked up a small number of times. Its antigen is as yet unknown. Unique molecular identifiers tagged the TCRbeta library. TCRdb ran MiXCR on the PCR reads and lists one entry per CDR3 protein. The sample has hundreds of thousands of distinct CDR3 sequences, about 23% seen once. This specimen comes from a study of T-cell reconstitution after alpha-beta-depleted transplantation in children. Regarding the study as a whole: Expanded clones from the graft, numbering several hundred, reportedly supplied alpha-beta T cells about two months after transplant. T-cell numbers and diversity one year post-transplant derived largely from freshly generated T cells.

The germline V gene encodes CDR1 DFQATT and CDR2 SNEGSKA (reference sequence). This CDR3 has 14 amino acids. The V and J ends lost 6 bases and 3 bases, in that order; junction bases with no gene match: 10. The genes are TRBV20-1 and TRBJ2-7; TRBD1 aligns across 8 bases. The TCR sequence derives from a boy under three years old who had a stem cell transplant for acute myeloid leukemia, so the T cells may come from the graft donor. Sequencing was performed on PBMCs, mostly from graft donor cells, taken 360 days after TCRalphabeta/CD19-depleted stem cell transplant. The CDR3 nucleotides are TGCAGTGCACAGACAGGGGCTTTGGTCTACGAGCAGTACTTC. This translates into CSAQTGALVYEQYF.